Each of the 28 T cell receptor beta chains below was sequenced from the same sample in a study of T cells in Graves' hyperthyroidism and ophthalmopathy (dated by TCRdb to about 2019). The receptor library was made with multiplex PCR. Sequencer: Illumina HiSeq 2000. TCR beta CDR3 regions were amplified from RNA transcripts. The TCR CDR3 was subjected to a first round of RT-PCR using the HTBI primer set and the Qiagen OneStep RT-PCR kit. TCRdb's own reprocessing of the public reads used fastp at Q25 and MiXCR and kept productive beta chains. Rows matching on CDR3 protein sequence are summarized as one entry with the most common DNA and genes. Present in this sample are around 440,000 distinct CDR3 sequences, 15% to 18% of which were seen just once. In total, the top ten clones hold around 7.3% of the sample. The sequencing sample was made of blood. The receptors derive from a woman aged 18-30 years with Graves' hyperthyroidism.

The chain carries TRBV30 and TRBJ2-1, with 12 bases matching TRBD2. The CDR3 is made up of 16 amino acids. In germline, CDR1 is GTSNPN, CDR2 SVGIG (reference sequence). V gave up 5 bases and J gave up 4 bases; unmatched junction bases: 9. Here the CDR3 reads CAWRSKGLAGYNEQFF. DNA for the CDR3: TGTGCCTGGCGCAGCAAAGGACTAGCGGGGTACAATGAGCAGTTCTTC.

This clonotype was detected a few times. DNA of the CDR3: TGCGCCACTACCAACAGGGGAGACTATGGCTACACCTTC. Residues: CATTNRGDYGYTF. The chain uses TRBV10-2 and TRBJ1-2; 7 bases are shared with TRBD1. After removal of 10 bases from V and 3 bases from J, the junction contained 8 bases not matched to a gene. Germline loops: CDR1 WSHSY, CDR2 SAAADI. This CDR3 is 13 amino acids long.

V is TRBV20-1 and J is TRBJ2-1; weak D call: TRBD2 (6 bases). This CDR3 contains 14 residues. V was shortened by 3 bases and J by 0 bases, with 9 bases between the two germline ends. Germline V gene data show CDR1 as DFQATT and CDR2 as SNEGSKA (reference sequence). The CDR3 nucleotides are TGCAGTGCTAGCACGGGGGACTCCTACAATGAGCAGTTCTTC. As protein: CSASTGDSYNEQFF.

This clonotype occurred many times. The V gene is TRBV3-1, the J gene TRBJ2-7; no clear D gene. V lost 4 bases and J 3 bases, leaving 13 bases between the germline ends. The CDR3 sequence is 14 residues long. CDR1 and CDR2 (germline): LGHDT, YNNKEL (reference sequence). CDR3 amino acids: CASSRIVSVYEQYF. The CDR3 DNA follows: TGTGCCAGCAGCCGGATAGTTAGTGTCTACGAGCAGTACTTC.

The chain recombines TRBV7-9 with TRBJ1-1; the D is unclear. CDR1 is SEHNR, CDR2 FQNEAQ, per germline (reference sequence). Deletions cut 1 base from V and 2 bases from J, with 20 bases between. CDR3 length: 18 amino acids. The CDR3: CASSLEDWEERDNTEAFF. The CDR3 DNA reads TGTGCCAGCAGCTTAGAGGATTGGGAAGAGCGGGATAACACTGAAGCTTTCTTT.

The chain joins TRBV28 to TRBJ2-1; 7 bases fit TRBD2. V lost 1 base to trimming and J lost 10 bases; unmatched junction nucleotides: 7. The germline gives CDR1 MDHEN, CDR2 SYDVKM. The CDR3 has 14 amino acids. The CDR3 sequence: CASSLYAGEGEQFF. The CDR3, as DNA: TGTGCCAGCAGTTTATACGCGGGAGAGGGCGAGCAGTTCTTC.

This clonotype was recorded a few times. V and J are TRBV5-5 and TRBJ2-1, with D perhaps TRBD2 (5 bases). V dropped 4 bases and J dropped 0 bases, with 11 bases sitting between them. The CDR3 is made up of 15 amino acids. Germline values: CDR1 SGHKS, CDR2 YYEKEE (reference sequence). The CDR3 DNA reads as TGTGCCAGCAGCCACGGACTGGCCTCCTACAATGAGCAGTTCTTC. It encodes CASSHGLASYNEQFF.

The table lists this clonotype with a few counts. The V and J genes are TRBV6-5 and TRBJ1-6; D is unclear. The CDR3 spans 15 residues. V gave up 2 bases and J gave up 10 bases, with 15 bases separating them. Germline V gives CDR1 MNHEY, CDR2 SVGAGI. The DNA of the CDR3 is TGTGCCAGCAGTTACAATCCGATTAAAAGCTCACCCCTCCACTTT. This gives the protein CASSYNPIKSSPLHF.

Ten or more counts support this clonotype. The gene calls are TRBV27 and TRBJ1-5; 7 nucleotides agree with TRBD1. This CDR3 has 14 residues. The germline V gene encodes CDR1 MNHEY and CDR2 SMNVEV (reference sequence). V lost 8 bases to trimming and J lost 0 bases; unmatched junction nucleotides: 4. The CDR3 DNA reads TGTGCCAGCGGGAGACAGGGTAGCAATCAGCCCCAGCATTTT. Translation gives CASGRQGSNQPQHF.

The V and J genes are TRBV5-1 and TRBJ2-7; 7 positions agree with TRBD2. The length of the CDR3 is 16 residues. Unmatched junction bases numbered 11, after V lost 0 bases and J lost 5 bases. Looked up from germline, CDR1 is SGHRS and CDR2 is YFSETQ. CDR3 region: CASSLGGGYSSDEQYF. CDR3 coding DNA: TGCGCCAGCAGCTTGGGGGGGGGTTATTCATCGGACGAGCAGTACTTC.

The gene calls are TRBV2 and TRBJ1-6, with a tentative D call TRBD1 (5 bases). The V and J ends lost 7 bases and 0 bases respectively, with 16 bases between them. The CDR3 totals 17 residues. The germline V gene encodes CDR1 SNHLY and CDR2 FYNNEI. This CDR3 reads CASKGALPSSYNSPLHF. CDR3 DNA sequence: TGTGCCAGCAAAGGGGCCCTACCTAGCTCCTATAATTCACCCCTCCACTTT.

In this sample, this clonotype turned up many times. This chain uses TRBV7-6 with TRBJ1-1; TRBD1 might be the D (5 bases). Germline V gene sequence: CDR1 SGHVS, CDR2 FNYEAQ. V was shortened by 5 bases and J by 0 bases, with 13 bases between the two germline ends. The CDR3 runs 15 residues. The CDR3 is CASSQSDIMNTEAFF. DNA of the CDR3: TGTGCCAGCAGCCAATCGGACATCATGAACACTGAAGCTTTCTTT.

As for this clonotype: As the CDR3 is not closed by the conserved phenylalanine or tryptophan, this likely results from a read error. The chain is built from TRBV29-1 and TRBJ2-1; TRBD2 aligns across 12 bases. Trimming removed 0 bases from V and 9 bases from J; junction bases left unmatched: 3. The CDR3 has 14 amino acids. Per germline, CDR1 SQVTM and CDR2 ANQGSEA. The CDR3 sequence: CSVEDASGRAEQFS. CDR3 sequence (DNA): TGCAGCGTTGAAGACGCTAGCGGGAGGGCTGAGCAGTTCTCC.

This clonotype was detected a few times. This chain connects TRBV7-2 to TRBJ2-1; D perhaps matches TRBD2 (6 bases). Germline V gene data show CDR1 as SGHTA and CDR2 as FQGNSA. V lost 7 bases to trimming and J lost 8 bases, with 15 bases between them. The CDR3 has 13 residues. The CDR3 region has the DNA TGTGCCAGCACCGAGGCTGGGAGGTATGAGCAGTTCTTC. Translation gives CASTEAGRYEQFF.

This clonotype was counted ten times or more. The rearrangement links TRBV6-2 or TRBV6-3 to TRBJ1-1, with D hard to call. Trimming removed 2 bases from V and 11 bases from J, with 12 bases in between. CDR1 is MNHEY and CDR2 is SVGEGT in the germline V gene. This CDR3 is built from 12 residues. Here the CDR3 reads CASSYQGSPAFF. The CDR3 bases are TGTGCCAGCAGTTACCAAGGGTCACCCGCTTTCTTT.

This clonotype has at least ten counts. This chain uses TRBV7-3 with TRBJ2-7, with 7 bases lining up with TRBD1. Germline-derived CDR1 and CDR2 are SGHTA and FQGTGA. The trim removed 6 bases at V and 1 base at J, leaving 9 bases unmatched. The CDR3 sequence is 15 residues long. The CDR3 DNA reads TGTGCCAGCAGTCAAACCGGGACAGAATCCTACGAGCAGTACTTC. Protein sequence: CASSQTGTESYEQYF.

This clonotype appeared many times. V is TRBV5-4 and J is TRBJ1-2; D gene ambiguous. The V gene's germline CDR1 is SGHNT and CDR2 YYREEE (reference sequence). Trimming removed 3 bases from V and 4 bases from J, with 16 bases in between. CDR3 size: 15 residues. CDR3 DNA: TGTGCCAGCAGCTCCAGCGGCGGGTGGGCCTATGGCTACACCTTC. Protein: CASSSSGGWAYGYTF. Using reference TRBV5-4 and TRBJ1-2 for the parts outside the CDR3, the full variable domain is ETGVTQSPTHLIKTRGQQVTLRCSSQSGHNTVSWYQQALGQGPQFIFQYYREEENGRGNFPPRFSGLQFPNYSSELNVNALELDDSALYLCASSSSGGWAYGYTFGSGTRLTVV.

CDR3 amino acids: CASSQLGENEQFF. For the CDR3, the DNA is TGCGCCAGCAGCCAATTAGGAGAAAATGAGCAGTTCTTC. The chain links TRBV4-1 to TRBJ2-1; D is uncertain. The V and J ends lost 2 bases and 7 bases respectively, with 9 bases between them. This CDR3 contains 13 residues. Germline CDR1 is MGHRA and CDR2 is YSYEKL.

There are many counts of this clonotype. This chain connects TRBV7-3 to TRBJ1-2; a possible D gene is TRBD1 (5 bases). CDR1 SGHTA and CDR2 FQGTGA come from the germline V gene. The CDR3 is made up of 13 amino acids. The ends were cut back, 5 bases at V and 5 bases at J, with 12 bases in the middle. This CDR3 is CASSAGRQYGYTF. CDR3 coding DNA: TGTGCCAGCAGCGCGGGACGCCAATATGGCTACACCTTC.

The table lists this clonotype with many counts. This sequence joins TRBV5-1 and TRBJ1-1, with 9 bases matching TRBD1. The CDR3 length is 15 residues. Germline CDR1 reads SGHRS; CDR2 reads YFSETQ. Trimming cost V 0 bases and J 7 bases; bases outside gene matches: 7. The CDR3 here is CASSLGTGDWFEAFF. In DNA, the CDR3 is TGCGCCAGCAGCTTGGGGACAGGGGATTGGTTTGAAGCTTTCTTT.

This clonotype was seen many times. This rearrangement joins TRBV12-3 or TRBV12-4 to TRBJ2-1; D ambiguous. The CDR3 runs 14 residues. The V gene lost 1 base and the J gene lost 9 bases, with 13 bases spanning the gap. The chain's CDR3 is CASSLGFAGSEQFF. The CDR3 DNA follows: TGTGCCAGCAGTTTAGGCTTCGCCGGCTCTGAGCAGTTCTTC.

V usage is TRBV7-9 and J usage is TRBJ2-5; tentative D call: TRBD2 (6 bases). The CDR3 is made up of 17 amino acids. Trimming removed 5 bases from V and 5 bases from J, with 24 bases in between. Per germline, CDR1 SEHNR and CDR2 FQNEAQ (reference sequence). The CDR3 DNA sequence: TGTGCCAGCAGCCAACGGGAGACGGACCCCCGAGGGGAGACCCAGTACTTC. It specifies CASSQRETDPRGETQYF.

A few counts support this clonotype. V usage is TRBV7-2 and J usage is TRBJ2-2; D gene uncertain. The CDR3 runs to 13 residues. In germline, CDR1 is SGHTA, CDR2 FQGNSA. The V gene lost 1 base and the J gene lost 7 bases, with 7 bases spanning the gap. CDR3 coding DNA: TGTGCCAGCAGCTTAGAAATAAGCGGGGAGCTGTTTTTT. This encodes CASSLEISGELFF.

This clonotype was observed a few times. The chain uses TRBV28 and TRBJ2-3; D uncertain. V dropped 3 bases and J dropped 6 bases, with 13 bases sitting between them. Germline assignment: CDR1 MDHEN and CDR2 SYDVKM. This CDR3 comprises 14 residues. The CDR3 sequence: CASSFTQPTDTQYF. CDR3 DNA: TGTGCCAGCAGTTTTACACAGCCCACGGATACGCAGTATTTT.

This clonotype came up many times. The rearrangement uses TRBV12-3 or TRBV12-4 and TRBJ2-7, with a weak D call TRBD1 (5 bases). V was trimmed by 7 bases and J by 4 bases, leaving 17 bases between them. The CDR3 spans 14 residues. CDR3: CASTLRAGPYEQYF. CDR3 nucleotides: TGTGCCAGCACCCTTAGGGCAGGGCCTTACGAGCAGTACTTC.

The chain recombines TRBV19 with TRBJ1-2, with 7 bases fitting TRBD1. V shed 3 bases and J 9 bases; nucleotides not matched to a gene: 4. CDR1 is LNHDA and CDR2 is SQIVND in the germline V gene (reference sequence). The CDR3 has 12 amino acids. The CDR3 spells CASSMGDSRYTF. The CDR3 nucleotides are TGTGCCAGTAGTATGGGGGACAGCCGCTACACCTTC.

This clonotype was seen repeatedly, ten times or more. The CDR3 DNA sequence: TGTGCCACCAGTGATTCTATGCCCCAGGGGCGAGGAGAGACCCAGTACTTC. It specifies CATSDSMPQGRGETQYF. This chain joins TRBV24-1 and TRBJ2-5; D possibly corresponds to TRBD1 (6 bases). This CDR3 is built from 17 residues. Germline V gives CDR1 KGHDR, CDR2 SFDVKD. V was cut by 2 bases and J by 4 bases, with 19 bases left in between.

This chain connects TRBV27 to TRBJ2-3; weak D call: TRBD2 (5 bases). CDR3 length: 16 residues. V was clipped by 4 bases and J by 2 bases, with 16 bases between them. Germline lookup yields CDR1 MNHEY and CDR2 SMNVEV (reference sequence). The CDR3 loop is CASSSPAGPTTDTQYF. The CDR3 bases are TGTGCCAGCAGTTCTCCGGCGGGCCCCACCACAGATACGCAGTATTTT.